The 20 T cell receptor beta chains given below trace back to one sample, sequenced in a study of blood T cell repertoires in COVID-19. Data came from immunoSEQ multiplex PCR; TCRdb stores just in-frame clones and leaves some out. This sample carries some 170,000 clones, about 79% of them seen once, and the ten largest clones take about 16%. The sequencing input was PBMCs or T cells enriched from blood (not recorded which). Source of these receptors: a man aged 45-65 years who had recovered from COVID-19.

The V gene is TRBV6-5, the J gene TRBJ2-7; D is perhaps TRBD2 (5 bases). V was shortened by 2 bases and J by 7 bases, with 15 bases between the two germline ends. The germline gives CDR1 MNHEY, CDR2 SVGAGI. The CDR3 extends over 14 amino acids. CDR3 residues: CASSYGRTRGEQYF. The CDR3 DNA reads TGTGCCAGCAGTTACGGCCGGACCAGAGGGGAGCAGTACTTC.

CDR3 nucleotide sequence: TGTGCCAGCAGCCAGACGGACAGGTCGCGGGGCTACACCTTC. This sequence encodes CASSQTDRSRGYTF. This chain links TRBV4-2 with TRBJ1-2, with 7 positions matching TRBD1. The germline CDR1 and CDR2 sequences are LGHNA and YNFKEQ. The CDR3 has 14 residues. J lost 8 bases, V lost 3 bases, and 9 bases had no gene match.

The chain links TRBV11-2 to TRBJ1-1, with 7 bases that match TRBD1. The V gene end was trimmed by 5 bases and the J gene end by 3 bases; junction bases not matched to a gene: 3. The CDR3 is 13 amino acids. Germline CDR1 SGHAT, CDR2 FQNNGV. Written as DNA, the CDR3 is TGTGCCAGCAGCGGGACAGAAGACACTGAAGCTTTCTTT. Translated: CASSGTEDTEAFF.

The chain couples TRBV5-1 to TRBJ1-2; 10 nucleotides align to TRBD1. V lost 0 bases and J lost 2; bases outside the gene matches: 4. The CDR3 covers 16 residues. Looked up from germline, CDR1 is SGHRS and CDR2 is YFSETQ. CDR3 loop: CASSLGQGATNYGYTF. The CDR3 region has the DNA TGCGCCAGCAGCTTGGGACAGGGGGCAACGAACTATGGCTACACCTTC. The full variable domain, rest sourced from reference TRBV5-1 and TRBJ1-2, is KAGVTQTPRYLIKTRGQQVTLSCSPISGHRSVSWYQQTPGQGLQFLFEYFSETQRNKGNFPGRFSGRQFSNSRSEMNVSTLELGDSALYLCASSLGQGATNYGYTFGSGTRLTVV.

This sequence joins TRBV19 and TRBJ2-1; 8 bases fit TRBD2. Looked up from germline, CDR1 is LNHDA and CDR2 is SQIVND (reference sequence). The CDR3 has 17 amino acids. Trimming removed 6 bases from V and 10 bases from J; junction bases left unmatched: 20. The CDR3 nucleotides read TGTGCCAGTAGGCGGGAGGTCTTGAACAGGAGCTCTTCGGAGCAGTTCTTC. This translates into CASRREVLNRSSSEQFF. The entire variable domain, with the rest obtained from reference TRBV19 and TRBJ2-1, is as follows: DGGITQSPKYLFRKEGQNVTLSCEQNLNHDAMYWYRQDPGQGLRLIYYSQIVNDFQKGDIAEGYSVSREKKESFPLTVTSAQKNPTAFYLCASRREVLNRSSSEQFFGPGTRLTVL.

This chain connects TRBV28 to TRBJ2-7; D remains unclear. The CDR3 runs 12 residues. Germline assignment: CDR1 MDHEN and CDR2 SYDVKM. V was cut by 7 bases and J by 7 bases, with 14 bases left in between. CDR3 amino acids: CASTTGLLEQYF. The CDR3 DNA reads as TGTGCCAGCACCACTGGGTTACTAGAGCAGTACTTC.

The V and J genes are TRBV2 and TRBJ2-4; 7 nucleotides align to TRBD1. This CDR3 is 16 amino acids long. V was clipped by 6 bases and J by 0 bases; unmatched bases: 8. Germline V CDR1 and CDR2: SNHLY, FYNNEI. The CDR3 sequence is CASRTDRKLAKNIQYF. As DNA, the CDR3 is TGTGCCAGCAGGACGGACAGGAAACTAGCCAAAAACATTCAGTACTTC.

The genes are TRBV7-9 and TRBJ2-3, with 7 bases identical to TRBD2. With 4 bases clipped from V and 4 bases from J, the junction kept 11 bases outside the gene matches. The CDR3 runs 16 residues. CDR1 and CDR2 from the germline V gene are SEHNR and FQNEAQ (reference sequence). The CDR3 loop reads CASSSLGEGGPDTQYF. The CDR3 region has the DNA TGTGCCAGCAGCTCCCTAGGGGAGGGAGGGCCAGATACGCAGTATTTT.

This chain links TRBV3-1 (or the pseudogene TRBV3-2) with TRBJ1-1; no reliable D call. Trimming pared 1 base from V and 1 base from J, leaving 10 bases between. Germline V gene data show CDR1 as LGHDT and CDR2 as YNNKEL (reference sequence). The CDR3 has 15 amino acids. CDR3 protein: CASSQVVTKNTEAFF. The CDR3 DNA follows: TGTGCCAGCAGCCAAGTTGTGACAAAGAACACTGAAGCTTTCTTT.

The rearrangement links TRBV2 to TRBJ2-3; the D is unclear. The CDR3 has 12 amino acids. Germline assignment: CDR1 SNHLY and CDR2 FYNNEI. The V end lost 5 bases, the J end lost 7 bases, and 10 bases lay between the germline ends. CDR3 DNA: TGTGCCAGCAGTTACCTGAGGAATACGCAGTATTTT. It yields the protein CASSYLRNTQYF.

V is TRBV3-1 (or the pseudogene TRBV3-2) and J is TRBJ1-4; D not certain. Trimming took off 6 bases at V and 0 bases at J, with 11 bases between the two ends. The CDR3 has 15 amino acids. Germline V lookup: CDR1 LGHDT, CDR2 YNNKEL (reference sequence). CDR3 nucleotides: TGTGCCAGCAGTGATGACTTGACAACTAATGAAAAACTGTTTTTT. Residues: CASSDDLTTNEKLFF.

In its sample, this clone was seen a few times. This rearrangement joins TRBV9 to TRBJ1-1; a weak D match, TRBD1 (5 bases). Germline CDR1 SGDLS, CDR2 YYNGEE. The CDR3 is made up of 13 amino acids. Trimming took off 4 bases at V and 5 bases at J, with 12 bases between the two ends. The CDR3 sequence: CASSYSGLTEAFF. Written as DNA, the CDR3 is TGTGCCAGCAGCTATTCAGGGTTAACTGAAGCTTTCTTT.

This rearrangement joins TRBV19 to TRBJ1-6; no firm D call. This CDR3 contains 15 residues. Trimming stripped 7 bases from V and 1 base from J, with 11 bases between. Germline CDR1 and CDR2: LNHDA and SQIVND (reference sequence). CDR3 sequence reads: CASTLRESYNSPLHF. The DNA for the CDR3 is TGTGCCAGTACCCTCCGAGAATCCTATAATTCACCCCTCCACTTT.

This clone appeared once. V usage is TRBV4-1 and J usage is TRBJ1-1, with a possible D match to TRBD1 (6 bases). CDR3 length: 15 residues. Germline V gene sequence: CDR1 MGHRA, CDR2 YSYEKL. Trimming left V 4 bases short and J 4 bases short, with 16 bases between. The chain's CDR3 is CASSLPIGGTTEAFF. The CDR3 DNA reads TGCGCCAGCAGCCTGCCGATTGGGGGCACCACTGAAGCTTTCTTT.

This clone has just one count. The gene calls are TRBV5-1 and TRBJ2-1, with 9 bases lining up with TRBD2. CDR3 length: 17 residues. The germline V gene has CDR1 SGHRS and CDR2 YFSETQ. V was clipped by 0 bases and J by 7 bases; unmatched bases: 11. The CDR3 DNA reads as TGCGCCAGCAGCTTGGGGCCTAGCGGGGCCCCGGGGAATGAGCAGTTCTTC. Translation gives CASSLGPSGAPGNEQFF.

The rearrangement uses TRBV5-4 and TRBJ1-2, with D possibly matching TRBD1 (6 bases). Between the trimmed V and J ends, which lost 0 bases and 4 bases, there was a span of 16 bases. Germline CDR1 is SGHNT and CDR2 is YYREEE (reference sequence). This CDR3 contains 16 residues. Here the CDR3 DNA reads TGTGCCAGCAGCTTGGGAGGACAGCGCGCATCCTATGGCTACACCTTC. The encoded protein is CASSLGGQRASYGYTF. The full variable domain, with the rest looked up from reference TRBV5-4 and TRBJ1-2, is ETGVTQSPTHLIKTRGQQVTLRCSSQSGHNTVSWYQQALGQGPQFIFQYYREEENGRGNFPPRFSGLQFPNYSSELNVNALELDDSALYLCASSLGGQRASYGYTFGSGTRLTVV.

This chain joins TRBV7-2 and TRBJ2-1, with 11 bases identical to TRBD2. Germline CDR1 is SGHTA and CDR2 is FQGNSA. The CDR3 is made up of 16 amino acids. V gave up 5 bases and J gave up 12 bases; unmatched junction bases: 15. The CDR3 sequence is CASSRAGASGGPRQFF. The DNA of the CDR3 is TGTGCCAGCAGCCGGGCTGGGGCTAGCGGGGGGCCCCGGCAGTTCTTC.

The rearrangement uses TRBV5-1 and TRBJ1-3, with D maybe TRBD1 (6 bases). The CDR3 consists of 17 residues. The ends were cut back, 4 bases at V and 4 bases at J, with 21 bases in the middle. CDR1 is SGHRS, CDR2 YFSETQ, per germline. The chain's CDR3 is CASSGGRDDRSGNTIYF. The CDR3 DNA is TGCGCCAGCAGCGGGGGCCGTGACGATCGGTCGGGAAACACCATATATTTT.

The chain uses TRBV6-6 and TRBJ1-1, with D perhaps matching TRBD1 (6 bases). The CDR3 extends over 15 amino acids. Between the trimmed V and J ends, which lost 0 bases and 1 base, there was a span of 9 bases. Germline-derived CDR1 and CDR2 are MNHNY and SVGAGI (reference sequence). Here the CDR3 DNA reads TGTGCCAGCAGTTACTCGGGACATCAGAACACTGAAGCTTTCTTT. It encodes CASSYSGHQNTEAFF.

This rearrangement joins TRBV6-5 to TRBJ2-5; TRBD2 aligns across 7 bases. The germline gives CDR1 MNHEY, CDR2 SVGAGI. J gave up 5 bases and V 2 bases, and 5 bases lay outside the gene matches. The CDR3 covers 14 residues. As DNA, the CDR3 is TGTGCCAGCAGTTACGGGGAGGGCTGGGAGACCCAGTACTTC. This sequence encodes CASSYGEGWETQYF.